The clone carrying this T cell receptor (beta chain) was counted ten times or more. Germline lookup yields CDR1 DFQATT and CDR2 SNEGSKA (reference sequence). The ends were cut back, 5 bases at V and 2 bases at J, with 23 bases in the middle. The CDR3 is 17 residues long. These data originate in a study of neurological immune-mediated disorders. In TCRdb, the 5' RACE reads were re-called with MiXCR into one record per CDR3 protein. The data hold tens of thousands of distinct CDR3 sequences, with roughly 15% observed a single time. The clonotype comes from a woman aged 55-70 years with HTLV-1-associated myelopathy (HAM/TSP). This chain joins TRBV20-1 and TRBJ2-3; D gene ambiguous. Material: CD4+ T cells from blood. The CDR3 loop reads CSAPILYSDRATDTQYF. CDR3 coding DNA: TGCAGTGCTCCCATACTTTACTCCGACCGGGCCACAGATACGCAGTATTTT.